This passage covers 18 T cell receptor beta chains from one sample sequenced in a study of blood T cell repertoires in COVID-19. Using immunoSEQ multiplex PCR, the repertoire was profiled, and TCRdb retains in-frame clones only, with some absent. Of roughly 100,000 clones in the sample, roughly 80% are singletons; the top ten hold 15%. The sample was peripheral blood. The receptor set was obtained from a woman older than 75 with acute or convalescent COVID-19.

The CDR3 nucleotides are TGTGCCAGCAGTGAAGCGGCTACTAGGGAGTTATACGAGCAGTACTTC. Residues: CASSEAATRELYEQYF. V usage is TRBV6-1 and J usage is TRBJ2-7; possible D gene TRBD2, 5 bases. V was pared by 0 bases and J by 4 bases, with 16 bases between. Germline V CDR1 and CDR2: MNHNS, SASEGT. The CDR3 is 16 residues long.

The V and J genes are TRBV5-6 and TRBJ2-7; 8 bases match TRBD2. Germline V gene lookup returns CDR1 SGHDT and CDR2 YYEEEE. Trimming removed 2 bases from V and 0 bases from J; junction bases left unmatched: 1. This CDR3 is built from 14 residues. The CDR3 loop is CASSLSGSSYEQYV. In DNA, the CDR3 is TGTGCCAGCAGCTTAAGCGGGAGCTCCTACGAGCAGTACGTC.

The chain combines TRBV30 with TRBJ1-6, with D unclear. CDR1 GTSNPN and CDR2 SVGIG come from the germline V gene (reference sequence). Trimming pared 4 bases from V and 7 bases from J, leaving 14 bases between. This CDR3 is 14 amino acids long. This chain's CDR3 is CAWTAGGRNSPLHF. The CDR3 DNA is TGTGCCTGGACTGCGGGAGGGAGAAATTCACCCCTCCACTTT.

This clone was seen only once. In DNA, the CDR3 is TGTGCCAGTACGTTTATGGGACAAACCGGGGAGCTGTTTTTT. This encodes CASTFMGQTGELFF. The genes are TRBV19 and TRBJ2-2; TRBD1 is a possible D gene (6 bases). The germline gives CDR1 LNHDA, CDR2 SQIVND (reference sequence). This CDR3 has 14 residues. V gave up 7 bases and J gave up 5 bases, with 14 bases separating them. The variable domain in full, with the rest retrieved from reference TRBV19 and TRBJ2-2, is DGGITQSPKYLFRKEGQNVTLSCEQNLNHDAMYWYRQDPGQGLRLIYYSQIVNDFQKGDIAEGYSVSREKKESFPLTVTSAQKNPTAFYLCASTFMGQTGELFFGEGSRLTVL.

The V call is TRBV5-1, the J call TRBJ2-1, with D perhaps TRBD2 (6 bases). The CDR3 is made up of 16 amino acids. V shed 0 bases and J shed 7 bases, with 17 bases lying between them. Germline V lookup: CDR1 SGHRS, CDR2 YFSETQ. DNA for the CDR3: TGCGCCAGCAGCTTGGTAACTAGCTCCCTATGGAATGAGCAGTTCTTC. Translating gives CASSLVTSSLWNEQFF.

The V and J genes are TRBV3-1 (or the pseudogene TRBV3-2) and TRBJ2-1; possibly TRBD2 for D (5 bases). The germline V and J ends were trimmed by 5 bases and 2 bases, with 10 bases remaining between them. The CDR3 sequence is 14 residues long. Germline V lookup: CDR1 LGHDT, CDR2 YNNKEL (reference sequence). CDR3 sequence: CASSISGAYNEQFF. CDR3 DNA sequence: TGTGCCAGCAGCATAAGCGGAGCCTACAATGAGCAGTTCTTC.

The chain uses TRBV6-1 and TRBJ1-1; perhaps TRBD1 as D (6 bases). The CDR3 runs 12 residues. With 5 bases removed from V and 8 bases from J, the gap between germline ends came to 12 bases. In germline, CDR1 is MNHNS, CDR2 SASEGT. CDR3 bases: TGTGCCAGCAGTACCCGGGACATAGAAGCTTTCTTT. It is translated as CASSTRDIEAFF.

V and J are TRBV5-8 and TRBJ1-2; possible D gene TRBD1, 5 bases. In germline, CDR1 is SGHTS, CDR2 YDEGEE. The V and J ends lost 0 bases and 8 bases respectively, with 11 bases between them. The CDR3 has 13 residues. The CDR3 spells CASSLARRDGYTF. The CDR3 DNA sequence: TGTGCCAGCAGCTTGGCCCGGCGGGACGGCTACACCTTC.

The chain employs TRBV5-1 and TRBJ2-5; TRBD2 might be the D (6 bases). Per germline, CDR1 SGHRS and CDR2 YFSETQ. Trimming stripped 0 bases from V and 5 bases from J, with 23 bases between. The CDR3 runs 18 residues. The DNA of the CDR3 is TGCGCCAGCAGCTTGGGGGGAGGCTTGGGGCGAGTGTTGGAGACCCAGTACTTC. It translates to CASSLGGGLGRVLETQYF.

The chain combines TRBV28 with TRBJ2-2; TRBD1 matches at 7 bases. Germline CDR1 and CDR2: MDHEN and SYDVKM. Losses at the gene ends were 7 bases for V and 7 bases for J; bases not matched to a gene: 9. This CDR3 has 14 residues. The CDR3 spells CASTTEGAGGELFF. The CDR3 nucleotides read TGTGCCAGCACTACAGAGGGGGCTGGCGGGGAGCTGTTTTTT.

The chain links TRBV5-1 to TRBJ2-3, with 8 nucleotides matching TRBD2. Germline assignment: CDR1 SGHRS and CDR2 YFSETQ. The V segment lost 7 bases and the J segment 2 bases; nucleotides outside the gene matches: 3. This CDR3 has 13 residues. The CDR3: CASAGGNTDTQYF. CDR3 nucleotides: TGCGCCAGCGCGGGAGGAAACACAGATACGCAGTATTTT. The complete variable domain, with remaining parts taken from reference TRBV5-1 and TRBJ2-3, reads KAGVTQTPRYLIKTRGQQVTLSCSPISGHRSVSWYQQTPGQGLQFLFEYFSETQRNKGNFPGRFSGRQFSNSRSEMNVSTLELGDSALYLCASAGGNTDTQYFGPGTRLTVL.

This chain joins TRBV28 and TRBJ1-5; possible D gene TRBD1, 6 bases. The CDR3 is 13 amino acids. The germline V gene has CDR1 MDHEN and CDR2 SYDVKM. Between the trimmed V and J ends, which lost 7 bases and 5 bases, there was a span of 12 bases. CDR3 sequence: CASTQGGDQPQHF. The CDR3 region has the DNA TGTGCCAGCACCCAAGGGGGGGATCAGCCCCAGCATTTT.

The genes are TRBV19 and TRBJ2-4; possibly TRBD2 for D (5 bases). The CDR3 extends over 14 amino acids. The germline CDR1 and CDR2 sequences are LNHDA and SQIVND (reference sequence). The ends were cut back, 7 bases at V and 2 bases at J, with 12 bases in the middle. The CDR3 sequence: CASNEGVPKNIQYF. The DNA of the CDR3 is TGTGCCAGTAATGAGGGAGTCCCCAAAAACATTCAGTACTTC.

This clone showed up just once. The chain employs TRBV28 and TRBJ2-5; a weak D match, TRBD1 (5 bases). V lost 5 bases and J lost 3, with 22 bases in between. This CDR3 region has 17 residues. CDR1 and CDR2 (germline): MDHEN, SYDVKM. This CDR3 reads CASSGQDTEKVEETQYF. The CDR3 bases are TGTGCCAGCAGTGGTCAGGACACAGAGAAGGTCGAAGAGACCCAGTACTTC. Full variable domain (outside the CDR3, taken from reference TRBV28 and TRBJ2-5): DVKVTQSSRYLVKRTGEKVFLECVQDMDHENMFWYRQDPGLGLRLIYFSYDVKMKEKGDIPEGYSVSREKKERFSLILESASTNQTSMYLCASSGQDTEKVEETQYFGPGTRLLVL.

This clone has a handful of counts. The rearrangement links TRBV19 to TRBJ2-1; 11 bases agree with TRBD2. Looked up from germline, CDR1 is LNHDA and CDR2 is SQIVND (reference sequence). This CDR3 comprises 16 residues. The V and J ends lost 2 bases and 4 bases, in that order; junction bases with no gene match: 4. In DNA, the CDR3 is TGTGCCAGTAGTATAATGGCTAGCGGGGGGTACAATGAGCAGTTCTTC. It codes for CASSIMASGGYNEQFF.

The gene calls are TRBV5-1 and TRBJ1-2, with a weak D call TRBD1 (5 bases). Germline V gene lookup returns CDR1 SGHRS and CDR2 YFSETQ. V lost 4 bases and J 4 bases, leaving 14 bases between the germline ends. This CDR3 region has 14 residues. The CDR3 nucleotides are TGCGCCAGCAGCCCTTCGGGGGAGGCCTATGGCTACACCTTC. It codes for CASSPSGEAYGYTF.

The chain is built from TRBV15 and TRBJ2-7, with 7 nucleotides matching TRBD1. After removal of 0 bases from V and 2 bases from J, the junction contained 1 base not matched to a gene. This CDR3 contains 14 residues. The germline gives CDR1 LNHNV, CDR2 YYDKDF (reference sequence). CDR3 sequence (DNA): TGTGCCACCAGCAGAGATCAGGGGGCCTACGAGCAGTACTTC. Protein: CATSRDQGAYEQYF.

The chain combines TRBV29-1 with TRBJ2-1; D ambiguous. Germline CDR1 is SQVTM and CDR2 is ANQGSEA. V was trimmed by 0 bases and J by 9 bases, leaving 15 bases between them. The CDR3 runs to 14 residues. The CDR3 DNA reads TGCAGCGTTGAAGAGAAGAGTGGTGGCGGTGAGCAGTTCTTC. The encoded protein is CSVEEKSGGGEQFF.